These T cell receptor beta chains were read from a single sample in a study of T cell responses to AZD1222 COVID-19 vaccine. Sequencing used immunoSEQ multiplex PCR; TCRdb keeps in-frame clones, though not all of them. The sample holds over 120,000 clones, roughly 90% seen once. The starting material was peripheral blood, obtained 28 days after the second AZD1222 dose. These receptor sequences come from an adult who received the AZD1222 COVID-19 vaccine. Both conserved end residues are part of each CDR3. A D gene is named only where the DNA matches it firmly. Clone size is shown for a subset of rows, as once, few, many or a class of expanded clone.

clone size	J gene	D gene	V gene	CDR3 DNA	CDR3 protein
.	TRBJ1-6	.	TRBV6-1	TGTGCCAGCAGTGATGAGTTCCGCAGCTATAATTCACCCCTCCACTTT	CASSDEFRSYNSPLHF
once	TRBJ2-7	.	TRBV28	TGTGCCAGCAATCGACACGATCCCTCCTACGAGCAGTACTTC	CASNRHDPSYEQYF
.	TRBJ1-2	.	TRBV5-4	TGTGCCAGCAGCTTGGAAAGGGCTAACTATGGCTACACCTTC	CASSLERANYGYTF
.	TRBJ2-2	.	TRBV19	TGTGCCAGTAGGAACACCGGGGAGCTGTTTTTT	CASRNTGELFF
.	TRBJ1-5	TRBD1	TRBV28	TGTGCCAGCAGCCCGGACAGGGGGATCTATAGCAATCAGCCCCAGCATTTT	CASSPDRGIYSNQPQHF
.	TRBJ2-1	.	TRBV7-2	TGTGCCAGCAGCTTAGGGAGCGCGAGCTCCTACAATGAGCAGTTCTTC	CASSLGSASSYNEQFF
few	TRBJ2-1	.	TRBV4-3	TGCGCCAGCAGCCAAGATCACAGGGGAGGCTACAATGAGCAGTTCTTC	CASSQDHRGGYNEQFF
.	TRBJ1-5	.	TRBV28	TGTGCCAGCAGTACCCCGGACGGAAGACTTCAGCCCCAGCATTTT	CASSTPDGRLQPQHF
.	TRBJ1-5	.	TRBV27	TGTGCCAGCAGTATACAGGGTGACCATCAGCCCCAGCATTTT	CASSIQGDHQPQHF
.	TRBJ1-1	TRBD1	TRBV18	TGTGCCAGCTCACTGGGGACAGGGGTGGGCACTGAAGCTTTCTTT	CASSLGTGVGTEAFF
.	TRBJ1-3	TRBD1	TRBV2	TGTGCCAGCAGTCAACAGGGGTACTCTGGAAACACCATATATTTT	CASSQQGYSGNTIYF
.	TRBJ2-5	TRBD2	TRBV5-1	TGCGCCAGCAGCTTAGCGGGGGGGCCTGAGACCCAGTACTTC	CASSLAGGPETQYF
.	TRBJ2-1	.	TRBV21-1	TGTGCCAGCAGCAAAGTGACTAGCGGGATGAGGTATGAGCAGTTCTTC	CASSKVTSGMRYEQFF
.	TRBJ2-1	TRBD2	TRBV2	TGTGCCAGCAGGATTAGACTAGCGGGATGGAACAATGAGCAGTTCTTC	CASRIRLAGWNNEQFF
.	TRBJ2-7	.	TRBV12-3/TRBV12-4	TGTGCCAGCAGTTTCGAGTATCACTACGAGCAGTACTTC	CASSFEYHYEQYF
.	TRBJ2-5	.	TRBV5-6	TGTGCCAGCAGCCTGGACCTCGGAGAGACCCAGTACTTC	CASSLDLGETQYF
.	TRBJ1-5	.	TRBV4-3	TGCGCCAGCAGCCTAGAAGCGGGTTTGGATCAGCCCCAGCATTTT	CASSLEAGLDQPQHF
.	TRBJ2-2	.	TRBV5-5	TGTGCCAGCAGCTCAGAAATGTCCGGCGCCGGGGAGCTGTTTTTT	CASSSEMSGAGELFF
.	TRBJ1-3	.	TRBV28	TGTGCCAGCAGTCCGGGAGGACAGTACTCTGGAAACACCATATATTTT	CASSPGGQYSGNTIYF
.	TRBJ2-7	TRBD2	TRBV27	TGTGCCAGCAGTTTAGGGACTAGCGGGGTCAGCTCCTACGAGCAGTACTTC	CASSLGTSGVSSYEQYF